This entry is about one TCR beta chain. After constant-region reverse-primer amplification, full-length variable regions underwent semi-nested PCR with Nested Universal Primer A. A single record per CDR3 protein comes from TCRdb applying MiXCR to the 5' RACE reads. The sample lists about 46,000 distinct CDR3 sequences, 28% occurring once. Looked up from germline, CDR1 is MGHRA and CDR2 is YSYEKL. The CDR3 runs to 15 residues. After removal of 0 bases from V and 7 bases from J, the junction contained 9 bases not matched to a gene. This sequence was found in a female donor with breast cancer. The chain carries TRBV4-1 and TRBJ2-7, with 7 bases lining up with TRBD1. The sequencing input was naive CD4+ T cells sorted from blood. Subset defined: naive CD4+ T cells, CD4+CD45RA+CD25-. The CDR3 DNA sequence: TGCGCCAGCAGCCAAGATTGGACAGGCGTGGAAGAGCAGTACTTC. Residues: CASSQDWTGVEEQYF.